These 5 T cell receptor beta chains were sequenced from one sample in a study of shared clonotypes between healthy human individuals. The repertoire was sequenced with immunoSEQ multiplex PCR; TCRdb's copy has only in-frame clones and lacks some. The table has millions of clones, just over 90% seen once. CD45RO-negative CD8 cells positively selected for CCR7 made up the naive population, which excluded terminally differentiated effector memory CD45RA+ cells. The source material was naive CD8+ T cells from PBMCs. The receptors shown here come from a man between 18 and 35 years old in good health. Some clones in this sample may be carry-over from other donors' samples.

This clone was recorded only once. The chain links TRBV2 to TRBJ1-1; tentatively, D is TRBD1 (5 bases). Germline loops: CDR1 SNHLY, CDR2 FYNNEI. The CDR3 consists of 14 residues. Trimming removed 8 bases from V and 3 bases from J, with 16 bases in between. The CDR3 protein is CASLLSGADTEAFF. The DNA for the CDR3 is TGTGCCAGCCTGCTCTCCGGGGCGGACACTGAAGCTTTCTTT.

The V call is TRBV18, the J call TRBJ2-5, with 9 bases lining up with TRBD2. J gave up 4 bases and V 3 bases, and 9 bases lay outside the gene matches. The CDR3 has 16 amino acids. The germline gives CDR1 KGHSH, CDR2 LQKENI. Here the CDR3 DNA reads TGTGCCAGCTCACCCGGACTAGCGAGGAGAGGAGAGACCCAGTACTTC. Protein sequence: CASSPGLARRGETQYF.

The genes are TRBV7-3 and TRBJ1-2, with TRBD1 matching 12 bases. Germline V gene sequence: CDR1 SGHTA, CDR2 FQGTGA. Losses at the gene ends were 5 bases for V and 0 bases for J; bases not matched to a gene: 4. This CDR3 region has 16 residues. The CDR3 nucleotides are TGTGCCAGCAGCCCCGGGACAGGGGGCGCTAACTATGGCTACACCTTC. It codes for CASSPGTGGANYGYTF. Complete variable domain (other parts from reference TRBV7-3 and TRBJ1-2): GAGVSQTPSNKVTEKGKYVELRCDPISGHTALYWYRQSLGQGPEFLIYFQGTGAADDSGLPNDRFFAVRPEGSVSTLKIQRTERGDSAVYLCASSPGTGGANYGYTFGSGTRLTVV.

The chain carries TRBV21-1 and TRBJ2-2; the table's D call of TRBD2 was not tested on the DNA. TRBV21-1 is annotated as a pseudogene. This CDR3 has 16 amino acids. Here the CDR3 DNA reads TGTGCCAGGATGCGAGCGGGAGCATTGAACACCGGGGAGCTGTTTTTT. Amino acid sequence: CARMRAGALNTGELFF.

This sequence joins TRBV9 and TRBJ2-3; D unresolved. Germline assignment: CDR1 SGDLS and CDR2 YYNGEE. This CDR3 contains 16 residues. The V end was cut by 3 bases, the J end by 4 bases, with 18 bases between. The CDR3 nucleotides are TGTGCCAGCAGCGCATTCGCCTTCGACTCGGCAGATACGCAGTATTTT. As protein: CASSAFAFDSADTQYF.